This record concerns one TCR beta chain sequence. Sequencing used immunoSEQ multiplex PCR; TCRdb keeps in-frame clones, though not all of them. This sample carries a few hundred thousand clones, 75% to 90% of them seen once, and the ten largest clones take 4.5% to 7%. This entry belongs to a study of Ad26.COV2.S vaccination and SARS-CoV-2 variants. With 4 bases clipped from V and 5 bases from J, the junction kept 4 bases outside the gene matches. Per the germline V gene, CDR1 is SQVTM and CDR2 is ANQGSEA. The CDR3 runs to 13 residues. The treatment: roughly 19 received Ad26.COV2.S at low or high dose, single or two shots; roughly five received placebo; per-sample allocation not given. The samples date from day 63 after the first vaccine or placebo injection.

This sequence originates from a person between 18 and 60 years old who received the Ad26.COV2.S COVID-19 vaccine or a placebo. This chain joins TRBV29-1 and TRBJ2-3; 9 nucleotides agree with TRBD2. This sample comprised peripheral blood, obtained in a trial of Ad26.COV2.S vaccine versus placebo. CDR3 nucleotide sequence: TGCAGCGTTGGCGGGAGGGCGGGAGATACGCAGTATTTT. This encodes CSVGGRAGDTQYF.